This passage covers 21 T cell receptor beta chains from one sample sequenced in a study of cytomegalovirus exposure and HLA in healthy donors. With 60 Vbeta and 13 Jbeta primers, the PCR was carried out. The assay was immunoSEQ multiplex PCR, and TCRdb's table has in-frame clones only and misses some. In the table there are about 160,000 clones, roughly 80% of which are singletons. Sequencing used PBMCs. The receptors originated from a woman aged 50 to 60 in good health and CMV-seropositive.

The CDR3 protein is CASSSGTGRNIQYF. CDR3 DNA sequence: TGTGCCAGCAGCTCCGGGACAGGGCGAAACATTCAGTACTTC. This chain connects TRBV5-4 to TRBJ2-4, with 9 bases that match TRBD1. CDR3 length equals 14 residues. V lost 3 bases to trimming and J lost 6 bases; unmatched junction nucleotides: 4. CDR1 is SGHNT and CDR2 is YYREEE in the germline V gene (reference sequence).

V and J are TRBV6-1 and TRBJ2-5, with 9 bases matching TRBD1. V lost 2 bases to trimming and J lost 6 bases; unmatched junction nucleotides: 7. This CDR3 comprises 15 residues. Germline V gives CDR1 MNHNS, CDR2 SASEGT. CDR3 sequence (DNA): TGTGCCAGCAGTGAATTCACAGGGGGCGTCAAGACCCAGTACTTC. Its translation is CASSEFTGGVKTQYF.

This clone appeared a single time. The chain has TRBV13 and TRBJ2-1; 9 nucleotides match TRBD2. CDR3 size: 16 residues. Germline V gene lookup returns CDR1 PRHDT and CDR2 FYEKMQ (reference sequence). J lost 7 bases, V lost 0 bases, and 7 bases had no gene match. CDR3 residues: CASSLGLTSGGNEQFF. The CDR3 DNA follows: TGTGCCAGCAGCTTAGGCCTGACTAGCGGAGGAAATGAGCAGTTCTTC.

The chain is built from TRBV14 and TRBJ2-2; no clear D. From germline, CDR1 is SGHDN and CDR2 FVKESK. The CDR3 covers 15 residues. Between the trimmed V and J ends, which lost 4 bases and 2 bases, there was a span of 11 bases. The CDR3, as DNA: TGTGCCAGCAGCCTCAGAGTAGCAAACACCGGGGAGCTGTTTTTT. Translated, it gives CASSLRVANTGELFF.

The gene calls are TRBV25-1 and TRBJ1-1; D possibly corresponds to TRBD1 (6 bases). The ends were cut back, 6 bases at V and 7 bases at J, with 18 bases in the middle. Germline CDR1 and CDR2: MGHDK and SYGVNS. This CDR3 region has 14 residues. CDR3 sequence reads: CASSPNQGYVEAFF. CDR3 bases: TGTGCCAGCAGCCCAAATCAGGGGTACGTTGAAGCTTTCTTT.

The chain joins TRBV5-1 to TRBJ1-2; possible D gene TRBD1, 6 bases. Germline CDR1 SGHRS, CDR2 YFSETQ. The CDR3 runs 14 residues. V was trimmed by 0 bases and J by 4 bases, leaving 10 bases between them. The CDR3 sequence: CASSLAGGLYGYTF. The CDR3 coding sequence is TGCGCCAGCAGCTTGGCTGGGGGCCTCTATGGCTACACCTTC. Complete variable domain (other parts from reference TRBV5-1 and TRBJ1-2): KAGVTQTPRYLIKTRGQQVTLSCSPISGHRSVSWYQQTPGQGLQFLFEYFSETQRNKGNFPGRFSGRQFSNSRSEMNVSTLELGDSALYLCASSLAGGLYGYTFGSGTRLTVV.

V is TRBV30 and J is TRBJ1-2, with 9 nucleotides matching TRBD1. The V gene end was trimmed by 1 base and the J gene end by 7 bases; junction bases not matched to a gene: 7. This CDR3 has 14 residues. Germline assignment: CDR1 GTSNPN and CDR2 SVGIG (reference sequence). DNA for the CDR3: TGTGCCTGGAGTGGCCCGGGACAGGGCCTTGGCTACACCTTC. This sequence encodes CAWSGPGQGLGYTF.

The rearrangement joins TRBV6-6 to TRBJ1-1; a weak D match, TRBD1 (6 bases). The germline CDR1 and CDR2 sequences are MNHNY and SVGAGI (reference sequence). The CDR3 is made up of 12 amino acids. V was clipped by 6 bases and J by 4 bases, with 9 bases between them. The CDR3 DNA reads TGTGCCAGCAGGATACAGGGCACTGAAGCTTTCTTT. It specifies CASRIQGTEAFF.

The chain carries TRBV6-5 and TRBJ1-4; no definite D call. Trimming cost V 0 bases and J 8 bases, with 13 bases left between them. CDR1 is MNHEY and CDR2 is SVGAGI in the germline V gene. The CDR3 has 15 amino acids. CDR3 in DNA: TGTGCCAGCAGTTACTCGGTTAGAGGTCGGGAAAAACTGTTTTTT. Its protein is CASSYSVRGREKLFF.

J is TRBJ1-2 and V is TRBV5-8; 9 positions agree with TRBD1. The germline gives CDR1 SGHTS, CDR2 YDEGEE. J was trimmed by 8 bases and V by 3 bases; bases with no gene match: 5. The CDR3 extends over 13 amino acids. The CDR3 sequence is CASSSTGGGGYTF. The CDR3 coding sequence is TGTGCCAGCAGCTCGACAGGGGGAGGCGGCTACACCTTC.

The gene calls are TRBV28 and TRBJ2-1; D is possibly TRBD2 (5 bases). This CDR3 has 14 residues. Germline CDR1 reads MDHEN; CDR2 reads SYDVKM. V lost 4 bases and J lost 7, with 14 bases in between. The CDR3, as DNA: TGTGCCAGCAGTTCCGGAGGTCCCGTAAATGAGCAGTTCTTC. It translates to CASSSGGPVNEQFF.

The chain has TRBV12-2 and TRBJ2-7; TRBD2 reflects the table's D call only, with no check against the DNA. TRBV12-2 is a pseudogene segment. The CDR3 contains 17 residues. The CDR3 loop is CASRLEFGTTNSYEQYF. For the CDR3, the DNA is TGTGCAAGTCGCTTAGAATTCGGGACTACCAACTCCTACGAGCAGTACTTC.

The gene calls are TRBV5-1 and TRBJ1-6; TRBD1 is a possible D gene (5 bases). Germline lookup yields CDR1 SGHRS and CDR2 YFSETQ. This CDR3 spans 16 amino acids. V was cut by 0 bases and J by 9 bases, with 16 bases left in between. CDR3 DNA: TGCGCCAGCAGCTTGGCGGGGGGTAGTGAGGGTTCACCCCTCCACTTT. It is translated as CASSLAGGSEGSPLHF.

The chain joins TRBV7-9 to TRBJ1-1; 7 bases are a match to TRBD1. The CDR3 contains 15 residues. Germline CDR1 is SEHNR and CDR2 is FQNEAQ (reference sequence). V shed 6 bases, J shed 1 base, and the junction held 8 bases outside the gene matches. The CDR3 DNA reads TGTGCCAGCAGACCTAGACAGGGAAGGAACACTGAAGCTTTCTTT. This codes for CASRPRQGRNTEAFF.

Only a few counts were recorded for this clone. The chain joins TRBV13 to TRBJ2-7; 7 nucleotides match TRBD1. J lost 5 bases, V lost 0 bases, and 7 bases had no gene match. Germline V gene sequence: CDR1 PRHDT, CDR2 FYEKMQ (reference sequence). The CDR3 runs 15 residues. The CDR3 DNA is TGTGCCAGCAGCTTAGGGGGGGCAGGGGGAAACGAGCAGTACTTC. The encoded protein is CASSLGGAGGNEQYF.

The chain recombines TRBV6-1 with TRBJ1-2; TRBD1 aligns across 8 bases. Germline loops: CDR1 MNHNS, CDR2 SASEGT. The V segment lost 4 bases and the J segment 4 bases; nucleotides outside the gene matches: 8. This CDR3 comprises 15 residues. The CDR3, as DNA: TGTGCCAGCAGTGTGACAGGGGAGGATACCTATGGCTACACCTTC. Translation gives CASSVTGEDTYGYTF.

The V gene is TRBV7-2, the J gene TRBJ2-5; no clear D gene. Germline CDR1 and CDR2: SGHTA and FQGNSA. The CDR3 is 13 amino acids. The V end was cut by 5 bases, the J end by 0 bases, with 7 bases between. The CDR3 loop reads CASSAYYQETQYF. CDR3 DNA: TGTGCCAGCAGCGCGTACTACCAAGAGACCCAGTACTTC.

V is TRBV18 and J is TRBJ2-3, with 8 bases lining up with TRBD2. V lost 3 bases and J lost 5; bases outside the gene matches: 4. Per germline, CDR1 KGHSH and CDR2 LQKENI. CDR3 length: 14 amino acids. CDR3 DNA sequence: TGTGCCAGCTCACCTCCGGGAGGGGGAGATACGCAGTATTTT. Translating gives CASSPPGGGDTQYF.

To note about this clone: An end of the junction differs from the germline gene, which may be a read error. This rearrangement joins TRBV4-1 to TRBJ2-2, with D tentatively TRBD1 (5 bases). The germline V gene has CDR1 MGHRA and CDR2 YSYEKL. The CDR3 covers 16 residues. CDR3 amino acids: CAGSQDQGMATGELFF. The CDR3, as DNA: TGCGCCGGCAGCCAAGATCAGGGCATGGCGACCGGGGAGCTGTTTTTT.

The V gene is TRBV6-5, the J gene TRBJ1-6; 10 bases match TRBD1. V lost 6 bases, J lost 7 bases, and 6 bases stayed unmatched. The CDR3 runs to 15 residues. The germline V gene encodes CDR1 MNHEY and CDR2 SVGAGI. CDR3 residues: CASRPRTGGNSPLHF. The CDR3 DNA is TGTGCCAGCAGACCACGGACAGGGGGGAATTCACCCCTCCACTTT.

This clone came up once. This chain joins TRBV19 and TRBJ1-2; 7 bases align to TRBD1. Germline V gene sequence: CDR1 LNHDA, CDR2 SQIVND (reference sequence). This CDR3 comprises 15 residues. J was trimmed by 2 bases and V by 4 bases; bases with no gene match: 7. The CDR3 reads CASSTWDRQNYGYTF. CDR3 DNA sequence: TGTGCCAGTAGTACCTGGGACAGACAGAACTATGGCTACACCTTC.